The next 24 T cell receptor beta chains were all read from a single sample in a study of blood T cell repertoires in COVID-19. Assay used: immunoSEQ multiplex PCR; TCRdb lists only in-frame clones, some missing. The sample shows about 140,000 clones, less than 90% of them seen only once. Sequencing input: peripheral blood. These receptors were taken from a man aged 25-40 years with COVID-19, enrolled during active disease.

This clone showed up just a few times. CDR3 nucleotides: TGTGTCCCCGGACGGGACACCTATGGCTACACCTTC. Translation gives CVPGRDTYGYTF. This rearrangement joins TRBV2 to TRBJ1-2; possible D gene TRBD1, 6 bases. The CDR3 loop spans 12 amino acids. The germline CDR1 and CDR2 sequences are SNHLY and FYNNEI.

The CDR3 sequence: CASSPGHGTSGSSGELFF. The CDR3 DNA is TGTGCCAGCAGCCCAGGCCACGGGACTAGCGGGAGCTCCGGGGAGCTGTTTTTT. The chain uses TRBV9 and TRBJ2-2; TRBD2 matches 14 bases. V was pared by 4 bases and J by 6 bases, with 11 bases of the junction left unmatched. CDR3 length equals 18 residues. Germline values: CDR1 SGDLS, CDR2 YYNGEE. Looking up the rest from reference TRBV9 and TRBJ2-2 gives the full variable domain: DSGVTQTPKHLITATGQRVTLRCSPRSGDLSVYWYQQSLDQGLQFLIQYYNGEERAKGNILERFSAQQFPDLHSELNLSSLELGDSALYFCASSPGHGTSGSSGELFFGEGSRLTVL.

The rearrangement links TRBV15 to TRBJ2-5, with TRBD1 matching over 7 bases. This CDR3 region has 16 residues. From germline, CDR1 is LNHNV and CDR2 YYDKDF (reference sequence). V was clipped by 0 bases and J by 5 bases; unmatched bases: 9. The CDR3 DNA reads TGTGCCACCAGCAGAGATAATACCAGGGGGATTGAGACCCAGTACTTC. It translates to CATSRDNTRGIETQYF.

V gene TRBV3-1 (or the pseudogene TRBV3-2) combines with J gene TRBJ2-5; 7 positions match TRBD2. Germline CDR1 and CDR2: LGHDT and YNNKEL (reference sequence). This CDR3 comprises 14 residues. V trimming: 4 bases; J trimming: 4 bases; junction bases outside the gene matches: 6. The CDR3 DNA sequence: TGTGCCAGCAGCCCCGGGACTACCATAGAGACCCAGTACTTC. Its translation is CASSPGTTIETQYF.

V gene TRBV7-9 combines with J gene TRBJ2-5; D may be TRBD2 (5 bases). The V and J ends lost 5 bases and 1 base respectively, with 14 bases between them. From germline, CDR1 is SEHNR and CDR2 FQNEAQ (reference sequence). CDR3 length: 15 residues. The DNA of the CDR3 is TGTGCCAGCAGCCCCCCCATCGAGGGCCAAGAGACCCAGTACTTC. Translating it yields CASSPPIEGQETQYF.

This chain joins TRBV12-3 or TRBV12-4 and TRBJ1-5, with D maybe TRBD1 (6 bases). The CDR3 covers 12 residues. With 7 bases removed from V and 7 bases from J, the gap between germline ends came to 11 bases. CDR3 bases: TGTGCCAGCACCAAACAGGGACAGCCCCAGCATTTT. Translating gives CASTKQGQPQHF.

This clone has only a few counts. The rearrangement joins TRBV11-2 to TRBJ1-5, with D possibly being TRBD1 (5 bases). In germline, CDR1 is SGHAT, CDR2 FQNNGV. This CDR3 is 15 amino acids long. The germline V and J ends were trimmed by 3 bases and 4 bases, with 13 bases remaining between them. The CDR3 here is CASSFGAGGNQPQHF. DNA for the CDR3: TGTGCCAGCAGCTTCGGGGCCGGGGGGAATCAGCCCCAGCATTTT.

CDR3 loop: CASSPPSNTGELFF. In DNA, the CDR3 is TGTGCCAGCTCACCACCTAGTAACACCGGGGAGCTGTTTTTT. The rearrangement uses TRBV18 and TRBJ2-2, with unresolved D. V was trimmed by 0 bases and J by 2 bases, leaving 4 bases between them. Germline CDR1 and CDR2: KGHSH and LQKENI. CDR3 length equals 14 residues.

This chain joins TRBV9 and TRBJ2-1; no clear D. The CDR3 covers 14 residues. CDR1 is SGDLS and CDR2 is YYNGEE in the germline V gene. The V and J ends lost 0 bases and 1 base respectively, with 5 bases between them. The CDR3 nucleotides are TGTGCCAGCAGCGTAGTTCCTTCCTACAATGAGCAGTTCTTC. Its protein is CASSVVPSYNEQFF.

The rearrangement uses TRBV6-5 and TRBJ2-1, with 9 bases that match TRBD1. V shed 7 bases and J 4 bases; nucleotides not matched to a gene: 8. The CDR3 is 15 amino acids. Germline lookup yields CDR1 MNHEY and CDR2 SVGAGI. Here the CDR3 DNA reads TGTGCCAGCACTATTACCGACAGGGGGTACAATGAGCAGTTCTTC. Translating gives CASTITDRGYNEQFF.

The chain uses TRBV28 and TRBJ1-2; TRBD1 matches at 9 bases. The CDR3 has 15 amino acids. V gave up 8 bases and J gave up 4 bases; unmatched junction bases: 11. Germline values: CDR1 MDHEN, CDR2 SYDVKM. The CDR3 DNA reads TGTGCCAGCTGCCCCGGCGACAGGGGGTTCTATGGCTACACCTTC. It codes for CASCPGDRGFYGYTF.

Only a few counts were recorded for this clone. The rearrangement links TRBV10-2 to TRBJ2-2; D is ambiguous. The CDR3 has 15 residues. The germline gives CDR1 WSHSY, CDR2 SAAADI. Trimming removed 7 bases from V and 4 bases from J, with 16 bases in between. This CDR3 reads CASTATDKSTGELFF. Here the CDR3 DNA reads TGCGCCAGCACCGCTACTGACAAGTCCACCGGGGAGCTGTTTTTT.

The J gene is TRBJ2-2, the V gene TRBV6-6; TRBD1 matches at 9 bases. CDR3 length: 18 amino acids. In germline, CDR1 is MNHNY, CDR2 SVGAGI (reference sequence). V lost 6 bases to trimming and J lost 6 bases; unmatched junction nucleotides: 17. CDR3 nucleotide sequence: TGTGCCAGCAGACGACAGGGGGTGGGAGTAAGCAGGGCCGGGGAGCTGTTTTTT. This encodes CASRRQGVGVSRAGELFF.

This clone appeared a single time. The chain carries TRBV6-1 and TRBJ2-3, with D perhaps matching TRBD1 (5 bases). The V end lost 1 base, the J end lost 3 bases, and 11 bases lay between the germline ends. The CDR3 runs to 15 residues. CDR1 is MNHNS, CDR2 SASEGT, per germline. The CDR3 DNA reads TGTGCCAGCAGTGAAGGCGGACAAGTTACAGATACGCAGTATTTT. Translating it yields CASSEGGQVTDTQYF.

A word on this clone: Different DNA sequences within this sample yield the same CDR3. The chain combines TRBV28 with TRBJ1-3; D ambiguous. Germline CDR1 MDHEN, CDR2 SYDVKM. This CDR3 comprises 12 residues. V was shortened by 5 bases and J by 1 base, with 3 bases between the two germline ends. This chain's CDR3 is CASSLSGNTIYF. The CDR3 DNA follows: TGTGCCAGCAGTCTATCTGGAAACACCATATATTTT.

V and J are TRBV11-2 and TRBJ2-1; D possibly corresponds to TRBD1 (5 bases). The germline CDR1 and CDR2 sequences are SGHAT and FQNNGV. This CDR3 contains 15 residues. Trimming pared 1 base from V and 6 bases from J, leaving 13 bases between. The CDR3 loop is CASSLAPRQGNEQFF. In nucleotides, the CDR3 is TGTGCCAGCAGCTTAGCCCCTAGGCAGGGCAATGAGCAGTTCTTC.

The V call is TRBV28, the J call TRBJ1-1, with 7 nucleotides matching TRBD1. CDR3 length equals 15 residues. J gave up 4 bases and V 5 bases, and 10 bases lay outside the gene matches. Germline CDR1 is MDHEN and CDR2 is SYDVKM. CDR3 loop: CASSHPGAGGTEAFF. CDR3 nucleotides: TGTGCCAGCAGTCACCCAGGGGCAGGGGGCACTGAAGCTTTCTTT.

The chain uses TRBV15 and TRBJ1-2; D unresolved. Deletions cut 1 base from V and 8 bases from J, with 5 bases between. CDR1 is LNHNV, CDR2 YYDKDF, per germline (reference sequence). The CDR3 totals 11 residues. The CDR3 sequence is CATSRVSGYTF. Written as DNA, the CDR3 is TGTGCCACCAGCAGAGTGAGCGGCTACACCTTC.

This sequence joins TRBV28 and TRBJ1-2; 10 positions match TRBD1. Germline-derived CDR1 and CDR2 are MDHEN and SYDVKM. The J segment lost 7 bases and the V segment lost 2 bases, leaving 4 bases of the junction unmatched. This CDR3 spans 14 amino acids. The CDR3 nucleotides read TGTGCCAGCAGTTTACGGGGACAGGGGTTTGGCTACACCTTC. Encoded protein: CASSLRGQGFGYTF.

CDR3 protein: CASRYDMNTEAFF. The CDR3 nucleotides are TGTGCCAGCAGGTATGACATGAACACTGAAGCTTTCTTT. V is TRBV2 and J is TRBJ1-1; no clear D gene. In germline, CDR1 is SNHLY, CDR2 FYNNEI. Trimming cost V 6 bases and J 0 bases, with 8 bases left between them. The CDR3 runs to 13 residues.

A single count supports this clone. The chain uses TRBV5-1 and TRBJ2-1; tentatively, D is TRBD1 (5 bases). From germline, CDR1 is SGHRS and CDR2 YFSETQ. CDR3 length: 17 residues. Trimming shortened V by 3 bases and J by 4 bases, and 20 bases separated the two germline ends. The CDR3 region is CASSYAGQWGVYNEQFF. The CDR3, as DNA: TGCGCCAGCAGCTATGCAGGGCAGTGGGGTGTTTACAATGAGCAGTTCTTC.

This sequence joins TRBV27 and TRBJ2-3; tentative D call: TRBD1 (5 bases). The length of the CDR3 is 17 residues. Per germline, CDR1 MNHEY and CDR2 SMNVEV (reference sequence). With 1 base removed from V and 2 bases from J, the gap between germline ends came to 16 bases. This chain's CDR3 is CASSLYGYRTFTDTQYF. CDR3 DNA: TGTGCCAGCAGTTTATACGGTTACAGGACCTTCACAGATACGCAGTATTTT.

This clone has more than one count but fewer than ten. The chain recombines TRBV19 with TRBJ2-7; a possible D gene is TRBD1 (6 bases). Germline lookup yields CDR1 LNHDA and CDR2 SQIVND (reference sequence). This CDR3 spans 13 amino acids. V gave up 3 bases and J gave up 2 bases, with 8 bases separating them. The CDR3 coding sequence is TGTGCCAGTAGTATCACAGGGACCTACGAGCAGTACTTC. Translating gives CASSITGTYEQYF.

The chain couples TRBV2 to TRBJ2-7; 8 bases match TRBD1. Trimming took 4 bases from V and 2 from J; bases not matched to a gene: 7. CDR1 and CDR2 from the germline V gene are SNHLY and FYNNEI. CDR3 length: 15 residues. CDR3 in amino acids: CASSADRGLTYEQYF. The CDR3 DNA sequence: TGTGCCAGCAGTGCCGACAGGGGCCTCACCTACGAGCAGTACTTC.